A single sample gave rise to the 9 T cell receptor beta chains below, sequenced in a study of blood T cell repertoires in COVID-19. Here immunoSEQ multiplex PCR was the method, and the copy in TCRdb shows in-frame clones only, minus some. The sample has about 440,000 clones, approximately 88% seen once. Source material: peripheral blood. All receptors derive from a woman between 45 and 65 years old with COVID-19, enrolled during active disease.

This chain joins TRBV7-9 and TRBJ2-7; TRBD2 agrees at 7 bases. The CDR3 has 14 amino acids. The V segment lost 4 bases and the J segment 0 bases; nucleotides outside the gene matches: 3. Germline loops: CDR1 SEHNR, CDR2 FQNEAQ (reference sequence). The CDR3 bases are TGTGCCAGCAGCTCAACGGGGGGCTCCTACGAGCAGTACTTC. Translated: CASSSTGGSYEQYF.

The chain recombines TRBV27 with TRBJ2-7, with 9 positions matching TRBD2. After removal of 5 bases from V and 7 bases from J, the junction contained 12 bases not matched to a gene. Germline CDR1 is MNHEY and CDR2 is SMNVEV (reference sequence). There are 15 residues in the CDR3. For the CDR3, the DNA is TGTGCCAGCAGTCCCATTTTCGCGGGGGGGAGGGAGCAGTACTTC. It is translated as CASSPIFAGGREQYF.

This clone came up a few times. The chain has TRBV7-2 and TRBJ1-5; TRBD1 agrees at 10 bases. CDR1 and CDR2 from the germline V gene are SGHTA and FQGNSA. This CDR3 contains 15 residues. J lost 6 bases, V lost 3 bases, and 5 bases had no gene match. CDR3 loop: CASSFGTGVPQPQHF. The CDR3 nucleotides are TGTGCCAGCAGCTTTGGGACAGGGGTCCCTCAGCCCCAGCATTTT.

Only one count was recorded for this clone. The chain has TRBV19 and TRBJ2-5; TRBD2 matches at 10 bases. The germline gives CDR1 LNHDA, CDR2 SQIVND (reference sequence). The J segment lost 4 bases and the V segment lost 1 base, leaving 6 bases of the junction unmatched. The CDR3 totals 16 residues. This CDR3 reads CASSIGGTSGAETQYF. The CDR3 DNA sequence: TGTGCCAGTAGTATAGGCGGTACTAGCGGGGCAGAGACCCAGTACTTC.

J is TRBJ1-1 and V is TRBV14; 9 positions match TRBD1. The CDR3 loop spans 13 amino acids. Germline lookup yields CDR1 SGHDN and CDR2 FVKESK. The V segment lost 4 bases and the J segment 7 bases; nucleotides outside the gene matches: 4. The DNA of the CDR3 is TGTGCCAGCAGCCTCTCGGGACAGGGTGAAGCTTTCTTT. The encoded protein is CASSLSGQGEAFF.

The chain recombines TRBV30 with TRBJ1-1, with D perhaps TRBD1 (5 bases). This CDR3 contains 15 residues. V lost 0 bases and J lost 4, with 15 bases in between. Looked up from germline, CDR1 is GTSNPN and CDR2 is SVGIG (reference sequence). CDR3 sequence: CAWSVAGGEGTEAFF. The CDR3 nucleotides are TGTGCCTGGAGTGTAGCCGGGGGAGAGGGCACTGAAGCTTTCTTT.

The rearrangement uses TRBV6-2 or TRBV6-3 and TRBJ2-7, with D perhaps matching TRBD1 (6 bases). In germline, CDR1 is MNHEY, CDR2 SVGEGT. Trimming pared 0 bases from V and 7 bases from J, leaving 19 bases between. This CDR3 contains 16 residues. CDR3 loop: CASSYSKTWTATEQYF. The CDR3 nucleotides are TGTGCCAGCAGTTACTCGAAGACCTGGACAGCTACGGAGCAGTACTTC.

The chain combines TRBV19 with TRBJ1-2; 7 nucleotides align to TRBD1. V dropped 4 bases and J dropped 4; count of bases not matched to a gene: 0. The CDR3 spans 12 residues. The germline CDR1 and CDR2 sequences are LNHDA and SQIVND (reference sequence). CDR3 DNA: TGTGCCAGTAGTAGGGACAGCTATGGCTACACCTTC. Translation: CASSRDSYGYTF.

V and J are TRBV5-1 and TRBJ2-1; D not resolved. The CDR3 consists of 11 residues. The germline V gene encodes CDR1 SGHRS and CDR2 YFSETQ. Trimming stripped 1 base from V and 7 bases from J, with 3 bases between. The CDR3 reads CASSLLNEQFF. In DNA form, the CDR3 reads TGCGCCAGCAGCTTGTTAAATGAGCAGTTCTTC.